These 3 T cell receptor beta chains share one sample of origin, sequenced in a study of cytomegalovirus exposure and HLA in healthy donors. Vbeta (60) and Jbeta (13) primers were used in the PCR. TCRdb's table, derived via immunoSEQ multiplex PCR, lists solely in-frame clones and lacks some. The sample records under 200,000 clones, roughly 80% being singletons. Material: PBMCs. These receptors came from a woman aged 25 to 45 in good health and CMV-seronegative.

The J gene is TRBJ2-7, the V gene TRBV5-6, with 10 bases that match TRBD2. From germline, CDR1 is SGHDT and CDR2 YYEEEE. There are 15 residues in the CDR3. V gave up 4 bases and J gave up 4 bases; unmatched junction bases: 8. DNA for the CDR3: TGTGCCAGCAGCCTTCTAGCGGGGGTGAATTACGAGCAGTACTTC. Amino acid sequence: CASSLLAGVNYEQYF.

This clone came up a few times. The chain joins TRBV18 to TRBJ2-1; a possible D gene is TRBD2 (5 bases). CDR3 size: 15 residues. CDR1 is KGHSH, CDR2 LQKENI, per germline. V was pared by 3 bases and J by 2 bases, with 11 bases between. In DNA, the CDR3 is TGTGCCAGCTCACCTTGGACGGGGACCTACAATGAGCAGTTCTTC. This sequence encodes CASSPWTGTYNEQFF.

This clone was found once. CDR3 amino acids: CASIGDRDGYTF. The CDR3 DNA sequence: TGTGCCAGCATAGGGGACAGGGACGGCTACACCTTC. The V and J genes are TRBV6-6 and TRBJ1-2; 9 nucleotides agree with TRBD1. The CDR3 length is 12 residues. CDR1 is MNHNY and CDR2 is SVGAGI in the germline V gene (reference sequence). The V segment lost 7 bases and the J segment 8 bases; nucleotides outside the gene matches: 5.